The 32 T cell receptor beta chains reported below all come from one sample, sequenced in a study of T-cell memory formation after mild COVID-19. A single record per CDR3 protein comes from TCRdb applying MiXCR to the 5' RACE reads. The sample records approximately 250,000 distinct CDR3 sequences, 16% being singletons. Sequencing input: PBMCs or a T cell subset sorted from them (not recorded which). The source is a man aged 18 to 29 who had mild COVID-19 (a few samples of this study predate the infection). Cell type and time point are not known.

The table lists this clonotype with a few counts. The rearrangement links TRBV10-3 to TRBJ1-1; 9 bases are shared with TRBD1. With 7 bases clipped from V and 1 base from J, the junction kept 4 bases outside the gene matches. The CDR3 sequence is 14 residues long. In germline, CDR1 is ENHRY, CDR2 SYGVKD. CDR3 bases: TGTGCCATCACTCCGGGACAGGGGAACACTGAAGCTTTCTTT. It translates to CAITPGQGNTEAFF.

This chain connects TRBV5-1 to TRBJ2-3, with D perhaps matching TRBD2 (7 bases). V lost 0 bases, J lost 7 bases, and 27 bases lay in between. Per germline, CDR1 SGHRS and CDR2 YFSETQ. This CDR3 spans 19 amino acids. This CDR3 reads CASSLEGSGGDHESNTQYF. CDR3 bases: TGCGCCAGCAGCTTGGAAGGGTCGGGGGGCGACCACGAGTCAAATACGCAGTATTTT.

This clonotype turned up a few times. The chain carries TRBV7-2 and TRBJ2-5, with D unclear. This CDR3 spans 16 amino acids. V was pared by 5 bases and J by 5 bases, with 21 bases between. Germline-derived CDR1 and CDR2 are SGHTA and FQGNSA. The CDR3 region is CASSHAAGGSTETQYF. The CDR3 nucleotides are TGTGCCAGCAGCCACGCTGCAGGTGGCTCAACGGAGACCCAGTACTTC.

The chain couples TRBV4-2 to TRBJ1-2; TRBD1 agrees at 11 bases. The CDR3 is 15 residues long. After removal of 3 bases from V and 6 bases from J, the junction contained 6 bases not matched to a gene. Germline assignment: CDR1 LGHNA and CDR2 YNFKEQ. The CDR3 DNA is TGTGCCAGCAGCCATGGGGACAGGGGGTTAGATGGCTACACCTTC. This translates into CASSHGDRGLDGYTF.

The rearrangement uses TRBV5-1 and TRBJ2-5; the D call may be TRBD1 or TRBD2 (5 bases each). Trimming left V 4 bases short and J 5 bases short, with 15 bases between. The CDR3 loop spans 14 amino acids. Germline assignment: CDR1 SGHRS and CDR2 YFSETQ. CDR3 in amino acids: CASSPGGSGETQYF. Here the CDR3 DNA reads TGCGCCAGCAGCCCTGGAGGCTCAGGGGAGACCCAGTACTTC.

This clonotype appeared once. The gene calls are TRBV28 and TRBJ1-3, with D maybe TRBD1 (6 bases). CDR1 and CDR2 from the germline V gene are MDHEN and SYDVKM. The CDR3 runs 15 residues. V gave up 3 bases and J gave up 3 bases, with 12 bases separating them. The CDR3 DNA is TGTGCCAGCAGTTTCGGCCGAGGGGGTGGAAACACCATATATTTT. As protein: CASSFGRGGGNTIYF.

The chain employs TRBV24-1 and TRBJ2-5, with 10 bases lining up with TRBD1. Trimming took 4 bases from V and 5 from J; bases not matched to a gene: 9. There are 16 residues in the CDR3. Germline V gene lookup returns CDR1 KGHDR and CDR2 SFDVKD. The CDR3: CATSDPIRTGGETQYF. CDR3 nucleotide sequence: TGTGCCACCAGTGACCCCATTCGGACAGGGGGGGAGACCCAGTACTTC.

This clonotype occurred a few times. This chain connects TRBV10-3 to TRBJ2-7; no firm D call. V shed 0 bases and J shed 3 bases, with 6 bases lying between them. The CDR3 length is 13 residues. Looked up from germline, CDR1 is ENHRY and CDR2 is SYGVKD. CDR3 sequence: CAISESEHYEQYV. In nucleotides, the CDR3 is TGTGCCATCAGTGAGTCGGAGCACTACGAGCAGTACGTC.

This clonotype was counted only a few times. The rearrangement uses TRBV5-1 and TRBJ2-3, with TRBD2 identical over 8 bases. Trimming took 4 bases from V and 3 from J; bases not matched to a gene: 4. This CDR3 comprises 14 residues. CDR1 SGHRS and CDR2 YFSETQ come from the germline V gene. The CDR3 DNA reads TGCGCCAGCAGCCCAGCGGGGGCGACAGATACGCAGTATTTT. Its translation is CASSPAGATDTQYF.

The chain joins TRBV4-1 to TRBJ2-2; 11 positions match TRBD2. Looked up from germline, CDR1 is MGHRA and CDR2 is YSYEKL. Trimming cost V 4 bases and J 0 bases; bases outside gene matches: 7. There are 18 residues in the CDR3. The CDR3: CASSRTSSGGSNTGELFF. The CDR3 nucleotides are TGCGCCAGCAGCCGGACTTCTAGCGGGGGGTCGAACACCGGGGAGCTGTTTTTT.

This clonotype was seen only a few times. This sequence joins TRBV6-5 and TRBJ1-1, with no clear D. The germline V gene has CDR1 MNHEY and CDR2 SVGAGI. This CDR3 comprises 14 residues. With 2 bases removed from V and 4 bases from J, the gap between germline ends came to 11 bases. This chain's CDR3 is CASSYREMSTEAFF. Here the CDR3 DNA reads TGTGCCAGCAGTTACAGGGAAATGAGCACTGAAGCTTTCTTT.

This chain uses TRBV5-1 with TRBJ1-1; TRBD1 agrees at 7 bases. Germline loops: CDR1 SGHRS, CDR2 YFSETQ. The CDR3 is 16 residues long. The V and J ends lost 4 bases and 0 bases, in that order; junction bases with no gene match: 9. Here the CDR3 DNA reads TGCGCCAGCAGCATTGACAGGGCCGGGGTGAACACTGAAGCTTTCTTT. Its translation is CASSIDRAGVNTEAFF.

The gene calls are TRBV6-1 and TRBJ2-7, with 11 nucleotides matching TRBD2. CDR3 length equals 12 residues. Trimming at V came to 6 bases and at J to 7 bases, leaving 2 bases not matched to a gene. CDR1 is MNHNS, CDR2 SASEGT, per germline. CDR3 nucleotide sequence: TGTGCCAGCAGAATAGCGGGGGGGGAGCAGTACGTC. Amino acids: CASRIAGGEQYV.

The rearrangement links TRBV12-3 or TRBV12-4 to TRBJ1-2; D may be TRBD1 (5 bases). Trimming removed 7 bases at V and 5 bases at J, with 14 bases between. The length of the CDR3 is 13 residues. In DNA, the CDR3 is TGTGCCAGCACCTCCGGGACCTTGTATGGCTACACCTTC. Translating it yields CASTSGTLYGYTF.

CDR3 loop: CASSVGASEANEQFF. The CDR3 DNA reads TGTGCCAGCAGCGTAGGGGCTAGCGAAGCCAATGAGCAGTTCTTC. J is TRBJ2-1 and V is TRBV9; D may be TRBD2 (6 bases). The CDR3 extends over 15 amino acids. Deletions cut 0 bases from V and 6 bases from J, with 13 bases between. Germline assignment: CDR1 SGDLS and CDR2 YYNGEE.

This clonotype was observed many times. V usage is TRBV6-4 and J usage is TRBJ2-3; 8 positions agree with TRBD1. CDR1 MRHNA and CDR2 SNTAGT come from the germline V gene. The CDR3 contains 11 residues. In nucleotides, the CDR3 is TGTGGGGACAGGAGTTCGGATACGCAGTATTTT. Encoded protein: CGDRSSDTQYF.

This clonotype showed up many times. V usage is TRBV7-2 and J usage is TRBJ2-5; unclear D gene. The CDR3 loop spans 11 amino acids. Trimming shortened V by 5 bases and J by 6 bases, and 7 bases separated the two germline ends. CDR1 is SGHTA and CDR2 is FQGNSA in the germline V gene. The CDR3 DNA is TGTGCCAGCAGCCCCTGGAAGACCCAGTACTTC. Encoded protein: CASSPWKTQYF.

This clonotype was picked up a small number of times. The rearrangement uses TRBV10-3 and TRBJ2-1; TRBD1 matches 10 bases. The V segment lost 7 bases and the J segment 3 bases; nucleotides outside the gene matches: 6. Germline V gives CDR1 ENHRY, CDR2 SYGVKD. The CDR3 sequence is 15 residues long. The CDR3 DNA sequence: TGTGCCATCAAATTAGGACAGGGGGACTACAATGAGCAGTTCTTC. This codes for CAIKLGQGDYNEQFF.

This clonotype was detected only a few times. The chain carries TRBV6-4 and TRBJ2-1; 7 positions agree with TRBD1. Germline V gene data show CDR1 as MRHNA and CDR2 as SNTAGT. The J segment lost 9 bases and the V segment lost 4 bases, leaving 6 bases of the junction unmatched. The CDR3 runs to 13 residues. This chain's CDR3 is CASSAVYRGEQFF. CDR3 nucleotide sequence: TGTGCCAGCAGTGCGGTATACAGGGGTGAGCAGTTCTTC.

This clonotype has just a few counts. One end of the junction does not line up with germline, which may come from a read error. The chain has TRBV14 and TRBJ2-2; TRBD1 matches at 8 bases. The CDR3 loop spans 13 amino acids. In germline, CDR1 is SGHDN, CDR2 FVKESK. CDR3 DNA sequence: TGTGCCAGCAGCCAAGTAACGGAGGGACAGGTGATTTTT. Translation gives CASSQVTEGQVIF.

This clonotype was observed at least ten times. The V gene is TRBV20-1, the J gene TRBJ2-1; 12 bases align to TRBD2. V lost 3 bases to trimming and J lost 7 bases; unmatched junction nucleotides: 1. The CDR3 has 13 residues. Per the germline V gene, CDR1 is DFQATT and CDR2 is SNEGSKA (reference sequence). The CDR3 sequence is CSASGLAGNEQFF. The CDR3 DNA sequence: TGCAGTGCTAGTGGACTAGCGGGGAATGAGCAGTTCTTC.

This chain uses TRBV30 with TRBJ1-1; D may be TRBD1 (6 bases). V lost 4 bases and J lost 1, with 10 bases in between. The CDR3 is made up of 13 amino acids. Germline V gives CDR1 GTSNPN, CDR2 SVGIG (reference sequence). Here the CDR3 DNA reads TGTGCCTGGATGAAGACAGGGAACACTGAAGCTTTCTTT. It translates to CAWMKTGNTEAFF.

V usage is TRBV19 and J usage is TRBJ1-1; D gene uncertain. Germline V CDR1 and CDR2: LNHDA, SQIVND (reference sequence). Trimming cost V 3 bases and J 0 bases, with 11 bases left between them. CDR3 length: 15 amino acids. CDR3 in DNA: TGTGCCAGTAGTATCGTGGAGACTTTGAACACTGAAGCTTTCTTT. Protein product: CASSIVETLNTEAFF.

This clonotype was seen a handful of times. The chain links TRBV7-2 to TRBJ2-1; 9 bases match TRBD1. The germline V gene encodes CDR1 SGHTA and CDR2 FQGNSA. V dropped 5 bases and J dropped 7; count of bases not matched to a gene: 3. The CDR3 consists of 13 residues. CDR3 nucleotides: TGTGCCAGCAGCGAGACAGGGGGTAATGAGCAGTTCTTC. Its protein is CASSETGGNEQFF.

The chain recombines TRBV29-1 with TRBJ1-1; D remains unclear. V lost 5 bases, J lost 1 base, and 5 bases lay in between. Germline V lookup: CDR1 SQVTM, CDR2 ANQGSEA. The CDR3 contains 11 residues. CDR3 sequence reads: CSVRQNTEAFF. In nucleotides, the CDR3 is TGCAGCGTTCGACAGAACACTGAAGCTTTCTTT.

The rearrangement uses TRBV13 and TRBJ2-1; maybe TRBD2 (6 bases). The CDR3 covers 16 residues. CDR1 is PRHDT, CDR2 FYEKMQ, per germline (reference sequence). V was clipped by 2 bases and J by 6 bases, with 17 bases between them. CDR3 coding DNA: TGTGCCAGCAGCTTAATGGCGGGGAGCCAGGGCAATGAGCAGTTCTTC. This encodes CASSLMAGSQGNEQFF.

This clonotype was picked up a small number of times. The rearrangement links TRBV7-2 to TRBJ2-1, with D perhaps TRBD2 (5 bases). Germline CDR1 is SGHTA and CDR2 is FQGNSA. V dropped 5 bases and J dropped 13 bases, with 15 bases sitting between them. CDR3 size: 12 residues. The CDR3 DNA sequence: TGTGCCAGCAGCATCCGAGCGGATTACCAGTTCTTC. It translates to CASSIRADYQFF.

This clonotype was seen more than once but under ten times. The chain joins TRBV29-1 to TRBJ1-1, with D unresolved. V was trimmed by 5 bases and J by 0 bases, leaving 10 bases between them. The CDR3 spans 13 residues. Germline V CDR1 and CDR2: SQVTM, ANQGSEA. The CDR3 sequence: CSVQDSMNTEAFF. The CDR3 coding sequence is TGCAGCGTTCAGGACTCCATGAACACTGAAGCTTTCTTT.

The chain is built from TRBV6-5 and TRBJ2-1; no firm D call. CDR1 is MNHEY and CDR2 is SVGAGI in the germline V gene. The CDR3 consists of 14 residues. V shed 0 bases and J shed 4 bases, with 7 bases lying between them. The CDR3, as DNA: TGTGCCAGCAGTTACTCGCCCCATTACAATGAGCAGTTCTTC. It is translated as CASSYSPHYNEQFF.

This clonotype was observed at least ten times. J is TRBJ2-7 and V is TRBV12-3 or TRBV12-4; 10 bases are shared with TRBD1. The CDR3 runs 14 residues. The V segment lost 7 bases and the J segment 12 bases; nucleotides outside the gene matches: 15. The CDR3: CASTPTGGHLGPYF. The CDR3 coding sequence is TGTGCCAGCACCCCGACAGGGGGCCACCTTGGCCCGTACTTC.

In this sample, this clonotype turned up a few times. The CDR3 sequence: CASSQDVESGNTIYF. As DNA, the CDR3 is TGCGCCAGCAGCCAAGATGTGGAAAGTGGAAACACCATATATTTT. The V call is TRBV4-1, the J call TRBJ1-3, with D hard to call. The CDR3 totals 15 residues. V gave up 0 bases and J gave up 3 bases, with 9 bases separating them. Germline CDR1 reads MGHRA; CDR2 reads YSYEKL.

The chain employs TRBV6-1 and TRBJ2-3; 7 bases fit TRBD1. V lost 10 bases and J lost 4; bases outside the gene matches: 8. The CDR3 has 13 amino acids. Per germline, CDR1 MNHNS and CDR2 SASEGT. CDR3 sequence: CATRAQGADTQYF. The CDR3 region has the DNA TGTGCCACCCGGGCGCAGGGGGCAGATACGCAGTATTTT.